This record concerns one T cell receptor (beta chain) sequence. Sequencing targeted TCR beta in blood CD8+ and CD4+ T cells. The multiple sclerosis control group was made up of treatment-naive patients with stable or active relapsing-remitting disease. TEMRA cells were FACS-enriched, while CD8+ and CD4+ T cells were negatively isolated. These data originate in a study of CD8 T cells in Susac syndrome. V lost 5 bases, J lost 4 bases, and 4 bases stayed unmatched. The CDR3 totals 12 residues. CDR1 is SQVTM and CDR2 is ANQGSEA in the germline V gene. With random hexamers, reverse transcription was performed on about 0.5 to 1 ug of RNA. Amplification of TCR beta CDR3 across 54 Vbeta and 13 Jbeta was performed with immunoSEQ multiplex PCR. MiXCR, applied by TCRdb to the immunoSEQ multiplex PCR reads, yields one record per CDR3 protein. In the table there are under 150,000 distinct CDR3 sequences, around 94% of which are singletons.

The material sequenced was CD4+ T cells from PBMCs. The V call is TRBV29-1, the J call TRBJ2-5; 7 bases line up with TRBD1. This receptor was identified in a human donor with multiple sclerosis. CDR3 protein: CSVRKGAETQYF. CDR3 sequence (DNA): TGCAGCGTTAGGAAGGGGGCAGAGACCCAGTACTTC.